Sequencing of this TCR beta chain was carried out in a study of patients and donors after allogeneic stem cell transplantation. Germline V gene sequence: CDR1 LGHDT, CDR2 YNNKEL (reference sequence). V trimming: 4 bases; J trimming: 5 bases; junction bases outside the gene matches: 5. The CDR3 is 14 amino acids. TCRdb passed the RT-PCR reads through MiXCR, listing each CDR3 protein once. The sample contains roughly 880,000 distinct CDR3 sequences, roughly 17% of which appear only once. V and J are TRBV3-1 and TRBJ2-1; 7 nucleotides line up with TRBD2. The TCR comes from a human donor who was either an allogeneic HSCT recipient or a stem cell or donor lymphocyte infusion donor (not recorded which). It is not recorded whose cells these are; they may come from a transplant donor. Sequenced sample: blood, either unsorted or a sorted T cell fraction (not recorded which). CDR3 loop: CASSPRAGNNEQFF. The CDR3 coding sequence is TGTGCCAGCAGCCCCAGAGCGGGGAACAATGAGCAGTTCTTC.